The clone carrying this T cell receptor beta chain was detected ten times or more. In TCRdb, the RT-PCR reads were re-called with MiXCR into one record per CDR3 protein. The table includes hundreds of thousands of distinct CDR3 sequences, approximately 15% detected once. The sample comprised memory CD4+ T cells from blood. The TCR comes from a female donor in good health, serving as a healthy control.

The CDR3 DNA reads TGTGCCAGCAGTTACTCGGGCCGGGGAGGGGGTGAGCAGTACTTC. Protein: CASSYSGRGGGEQYF. The chain has TRBV6-5 and TRBJ2-7, with a weak D call TRBD2 (7 bases). CDR3 length: 15 amino acids. Germline V gives CDR1 MNHEY, CDR2 SVGAGI. Trimming stripped 0 bases from V and 7 bases from J, with 16 bases between.